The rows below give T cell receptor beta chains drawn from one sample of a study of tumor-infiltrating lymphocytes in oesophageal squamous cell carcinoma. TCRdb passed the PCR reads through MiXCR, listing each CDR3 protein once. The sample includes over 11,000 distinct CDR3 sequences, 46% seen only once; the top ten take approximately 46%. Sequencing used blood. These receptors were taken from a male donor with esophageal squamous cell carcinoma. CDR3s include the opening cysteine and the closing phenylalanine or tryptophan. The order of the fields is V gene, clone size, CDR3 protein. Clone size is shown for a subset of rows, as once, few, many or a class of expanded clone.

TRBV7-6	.	CASSATSGSNTGELFF
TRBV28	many	CASSFKGVTSPLHF
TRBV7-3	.	CASSEGPFGASPLHF
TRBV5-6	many	CASSPGVGETQYF
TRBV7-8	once	CASSLARYNEQFF
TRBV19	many	CASTPGTLNSERSYNEQFF
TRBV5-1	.	CASSVRMAGGEETQYF
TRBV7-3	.	CASSLKGGTSYNEQFF
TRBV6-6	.	CASSLLSGTHYEQYF
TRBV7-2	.	CASSLAGGGEKNIQYF
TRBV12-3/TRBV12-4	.	CASRHGVAGANVLTF
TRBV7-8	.	CASSPRTGRTTGELFF
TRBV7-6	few	CASSLAGYGYTF
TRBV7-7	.	CASSSTPGTYNEQFF
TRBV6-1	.	CASSPSGQDQPQHF
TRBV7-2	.	CASSLVGAGQYF
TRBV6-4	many	CASSPSQGNTEAFF
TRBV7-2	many	CASSLAPTGGRIGNTIYF
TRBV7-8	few	CASSYRGRGAHEQYF
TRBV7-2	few	CASSRSGSISSPLHF
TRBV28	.	CASSWTGSREKLFF
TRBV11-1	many	CASSMQGIHEQFF
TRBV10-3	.	CAISQLAGGDTQYF
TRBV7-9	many	CASSLKDRSYGYTF
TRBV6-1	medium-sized	CASRGTYNEQFF
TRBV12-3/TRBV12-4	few	CASSSTWSVEKLFF
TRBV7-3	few	CASSLMGLAGGPETQYF
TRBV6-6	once	CASSGSGTGQETQYF
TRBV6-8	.	CASSYPGDGKETQYF
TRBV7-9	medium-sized	CASSLGTQPQHF
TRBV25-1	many	CASSGIALSDAFRTEAFF
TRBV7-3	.	CASSWVGASGRTNEQFF
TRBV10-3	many	CAIRRTGTSHTEAFF
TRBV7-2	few	CASSFASGDIGQYF
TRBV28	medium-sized	CASNRDYSYNEQFF
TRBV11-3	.	CASSLDGVAYNSPLHF
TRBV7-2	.	CASSLAASGQETQYF
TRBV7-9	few	CASSFSAAYSSGNTIYF
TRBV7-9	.	CASSLRTSDPQETQYF
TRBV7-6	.	CASSLALGTAQGNTIYF
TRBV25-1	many	CASTPTSGNTGELFF
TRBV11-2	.	CASSFGPLDEQYF
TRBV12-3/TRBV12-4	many	CASSWDRIGDQPQHF